A single sample gave rise to the 14 T cell receptor beta chains below, sequenced in a study of radiation and T cells in renal cell carcinoma. This sample's time point: blood 2 weeks post-SBRT. Treatment of the sample: 15 Gy SBRT to primary tumor, nephrectomy 4 weeks later. Repertoires were generated with immunoSEQ multiplex PCR, while TCRdb's copy carries only in-frame clones and drops some. The sample consists of more than 150,000 clones, around 90% of them appearing once. The specimen was blood, collected from a patient whose treatment included radiotherapy and nephrectomy. The receptors stem from a woman in her 50s with renal cell carcinoma.

Comment on this clone: Other DNA variants within this sample encode the same CDR3. This chain links TRBV18 with TRBJ2-5, with TRBD2 matching 7 bases. Unmatched junction bases numbered 6, after V lost 3 bases and J lost 5 bases. Germline assignment: CDR1 KGHSH and CDR2 LQKENI. This CDR3 has 14 amino acids. CDR3 DNA sequence: TGTGCCAGCTCACCCGGGCAGGGAGGGGAGACCCAGTACTTC. This sequence encodes CASSPGQGGETQYF.

The rearrangement links TRBV14 to TRBJ1-1; weak D call: TRBD1 (5 bases). Trimming left V 2 bases short and J 3 bases short, with 10 bases between. Germline V gives CDR1 SGHDN, CDR2 FVKESK. This CDR3 is built from 14 residues. The CDR3, as DNA: TGTGCCAGCAGCCAAACAGGCTGGGACACTGAAGCTTTCTTT. Encoded protein: CASSQTGWDTEAFF.

This clone was detected only once. V usage is TRBV7-2 and J usage is TRBJ1-1, with TRBD1 matching over 7 bases. Looked up from germline, CDR1 is SGHTA and CDR2 is FQGNSA. This CDR3 spans 15 amino acids. J gave up 1 base and V 5 bases, and 7 bases lay outside the gene matches. As DNA, the CDR3 is TGTGCCAGCAGCCTACCACAGGGGAGGAACACTGAAGCTTTCTTT. This gives the protein CASSLPQGRNTEAFF.

CDR3 coding DNA: TGTGCCAGCAGTCGAGCATCGGACACTGAAGCTTTCTTT. It is translated as CASSRASDTEAFF. The genes are TRBV6-1 and TRBJ1-1, with D hard to call. Germline values: CDR1 MNHNS, CDR2 SASEGT. The CDR3 consists of 13 residues. Deletions cut 5 bases from V and 3 bases from J, with 10 bases between.

The genes are TRBV18 and TRBJ2-7; 10 bases match TRBD1. Germline CDR1 is KGHSH and CDR2 is LQKENI. Trimming at V came to 1 base and at J to 6 bases, leaving 6 bases not matched to a gene. The CDR3 loop spans 15 amino acids. CDR3 residues: CASSPLGQGRGEQYF. The CDR3 DNA is TGTGCCAGCTCACCACTGGGACAGGGGAGAGGCGAGCAGTACTTC.

The CDR3 loop reads CSVRGASTEAFF. The CDR3 region has the DNA TGCAGTGTAAGGGGGGCGAGTACTGAAGCTTTCTTT. This rearrangement joins TRBV29-1 to TRBJ1-1, with D perhaps matching TRBD1 (6 bases). Germline CDR1 is SQVTM and CDR2 is ANQGSEA. This CDR3 is built from 12 residues.

The table lists this clone with a count of one. CDR3 nucleotide sequence: TGTGCCAGTAGTATTCTAACGACTAGCGGGTACAATGAGCAGTTCTTC. It specifies CASSILTTSGYNEQFF. V gene TRBV19 combines with J gene TRBJ2-1, with TRBD2 identical over 10 bases. The junction had 6 bases not matched to a gene; V was cut back by 3 bases and J by 4 bases. The CDR3 length is 16 residues. The germline gives CDR1 LNHDA, CDR2 SQIVND (reference sequence).

The chain carries TRBV5-4 and TRBJ2-3, with 10 bases lining up with TRBD2. The CDR3 loop spans 18 amino acids. V shed 3 bases, J shed 2 bases, and the junction held 12 bases outside the gene matches. Germline V gene lookup returns CDR1 SGHNT and CDR2 YYREEE (reference sequence). The CDR3 is CASSSPLGSGGITDTQYF. Here the CDR3 DNA reads TGTGCCAGCAGCTCCCCCTTGGGTAGCGGGGGGATCACAGATACGCAGTATTTT.

The V and J genes are TRBV5-8 and TRBJ1-5; D possibly corresponds to TRBD1 (6 bases). Trimming shortened V by 4 bases and J by 3 bases, and 20 bases separated the two germline ends. Germline V gene lookup returns CDR1 SGHTS and CDR2 YDEGEE. The CDR3 runs 17 residues. CDR3 nucleotides: TGTGCCAGCAGCCCAGACCCGGACAGCAGGTACAATCAGCCCCAGCATTTT. Protein sequence: CASSPDPDSRYNQPQHF.

The V call is TRBV7-9, the J call TRBJ1-5; 8 bases are a match to TRBD1. In germline, CDR1 is SEHNR, CDR2 FQNEAQ (reference sequence). V was clipped by 1 base and J by 4 bases; unmatched bases: 12. The CDR3 length is 18 residues. The CDR3 here is CASSLGTGPLGGNQPQHF. The CDR3 DNA is TGTGCCAGCAGCTTAGGGACAGGGCCATTGGGGGGAAATCAGCCCCAGCATTTT. Full variable domain (remainder filled in from reference TRBV7-9 and TRBJ1-5): DTGVSQNPRHKITKRGQNVTFRCDPISEHNRLYWYRQTLGQGPEFLTYFQNEAQLEKSRLLSDRFSAERPKGSFSTLEIQRTEQGDSAMYLCASSLGTGPLGGNQPQHFGDGTRLSIL.

The chain combines TRBV7-9 with TRBJ2-7; D is possibly TRBD2 (6 bases). The CDR3 covers 15 residues. Trimming cost V 1 base and J 6 bases, with 16 bases left between them. Germline V gene sequence: CDR1 SEHNR, CDR2 FQNEAQ (reference sequence). CDR3 coding DNA: TGTGCCAGCAGCTTAGGGGGGGTTGTGTTTGGCGAGCAGTACTTC. Its protein is CASSLGGVVFGEQYF.

V and J are TRBV6-5 and TRBJ2-5; a possible D gene is TRBD2 (5 bases). V was cut by 2 bases and J by 5 bases, with 12 bases left in between. The CDR3 totals 14 residues. CDR1 and CDR2 (germline): MNHEY, SVGAGI. In DNA form, the CDR3 reads TGTGCCAGCAGTTACCGGGAAGGATCTGAGACCCAGTACTTC. It translates to CASSYREGSETQYF.

The chain joins TRBV11-3 to TRBJ1-2; D perhaps matches TRBD1 (5 bases). CDR3 length equals 13 residues. The germline CDR1 and CDR2 sequences are SGHNT and YENEEA. Trimming cost V 4 bases and J 7 bases, with 13 bases left between them. CDR3: CASSSNAGGGYTF. In DNA, the CDR3 is TGTGCCAGCAGCTCGAACGCGGGGGGTGGCTACACCTTC.

This chain connects TRBV6-5 to TRBJ2-5; D unclear. Germline assignment: CDR1 MNHEY and CDR2 SVGAGI. The CDR3 extends over 11 amino acids. Trimming left V 6 bases short and J 2 bases short, with 4 bases between. CDR3 nucleotide sequence: TGTGCCAGCAGATTTCAAGAGACCCAGTACTTC. Amino acid sequence: CASRFQETQYF.